The 10 T cell receptor beta chains below all came from one sample that was sequenced in a study of blood T cell repertoires in COVID-19. Sequencing used immunoSEQ multiplex PCR; TCRdb keeps in-frame clones, though not all of them. Of tens of thousands of clones detected, around 90% appear once; the ten largest clones hold approximately 30%. Sequenced: peripheral blood. The receptor set was obtained from an older man with active COVID-19.

This clone was observed once. The V gene is TRBV6-2 or TRBV6-3, the J gene TRBJ2-6; TRBD1 matches at 8 bases. The CDR3 consists of 19 residues. The germline V gene encodes CDR1 MNHEY and CDR2 SVGEGT. The V segment lost 2 bases and the J segment 0 bases; nucleotides outside the gene matches: 9. The CDR3 loop reads CASSYPEGQEYSGANVLTF. CDR3 bases: TGTGCCAGCAGTTACCCAGAGGGACAGGAATACTCTGGGGCCAACGTCCTGACTTTC.

V usage is TRBV10-3 and J usage is TRBJ2-2, with TRBD1 as a possible D gene (5 bases). CDR1 and CDR2 (germline): ENHRY, SYGVKD. The CDR3 has 12 residues. V gave up 6 bases and J gave up 9 bases, with 11 bases separating them. The CDR3 region is CAISPTGRELFF. The DNA of the CDR3 is TGTGCCATCAGCCCTACAGGCAGGGAGCTGTTTTTT.

The table lists this clone with a count of one. This sequence joins TRBV5-1 and TRBJ2-1; D might be TRBD2 (5 bases). The CDR3 spans 17 residues. V was cut by 0 bases and J by 0 bases, with 13 bases left in between. The germline gives CDR1 SGHRS, CDR2 YFSETQ. The CDR3 coding sequence is TGCGCCAGCAGCTTGGGACGGGATTCTGTCTCCTACAATGAGCAGTTCTTC. Translated, it gives CASSLGRDSVSYNEQFF.

The chain carries TRBV7-6 and TRBJ2-2; 8 bases agree with TRBD2. Trimming took 1 base from V and 7 from J; bases not matched to a gene: 8. CDR3 size: 16 residues. Germline loops: CDR1 SGHVS, CDR2 FNYEAQ. CDR3 sequence reads: CASSLERAGAVGELFF. CDR3 in DNA: TGTGCCAGCAGCTTAGAAAGAGCGGGAGCGGTCGGGGAGCTGTTTTTT.

This chain uses TRBV30 with TRBJ2-3; perhaps TRBD1 as D (5 bases). This CDR3 region has 15 residues. The germline CDR1 and CDR2 sequences are GTSNPN and SVGIG (reference sequence). The V end lost 7 bases, the J end lost 2 bases, and 19 bases lay between the germline ends. CDR3 sequence: CASSTTGAYTDTQYF. The CDR3 DNA is TGTGCCTCGTCTACCACAGGAGCCTACACAGATACGCAGTATTTT.

This clone was seen a handful of times. The chain couples TRBV5-8 to TRBJ2-7; 8 bases map to TRBD2. Germline loops: CDR1 SGHTS, CDR2 YDEGEE. Trimming took 3 bases from V and 2 from J; bases not matched to a gene: 13. The CDR3 length is 17 residues. In DNA, the CDR3 is TGTGCCAGCAGCTGGGACCCCACTAGCGGAAAAGCCTACGAGCAGTACTTC. Translated: CASSWDPTSGKAYEQYF.

This chain connects TRBV7-8 to TRBJ1-3, with no clear D. The CDR3 is made up of 15 amino acids. CDR1 is SGHVS, CDR2 FQNEAQ, per germline. The V and J ends lost 5 bases and 1 base respectively, with 12 bases between them. The DNA for the CDR3 is TGTGCCAGCAGCCCCGGTCCGAGTTCTGGAAACACCATATATTTT. This encodes CASSPGPSSGNTIYF.

The V and J genes are TRBV10-3 and TRBJ1-1; D gene ambiguous. The CDR3 has 13 amino acids. From germline, CDR1 is ENHRY and CDR2 SYGVKD. V was trimmed by 7 bases and J by 6 bases, leaving 15 bases between them. The DNA for the CDR3 is TGTGCCATCACCCAAACCCCGGGGTCTGAAGCTTTCTTT. As protein: CAITQTPGSEAFF.

Only a few counts were recorded for this clone. The chain is built from TRBV7-2 and TRBJ1-3; D may be TRBD1 (6 bases). Looked up from germline, CDR1 is SGHTA and CDR2 is FQGNSA. Deletions cut 5 bases from V and 0 bases from J, with 14 bases between. The CDR3 extends over 16 amino acids. CDR3 loop: CASSPHRVPSGNTIYF. CDR3 DNA: TGTGCCAGCAGCCCTCACAGGGTCCCCTCTGGAAACACCATATATTTT.

The chain employs TRBV7-7 and TRBJ2-1; 16 bases line up with TRBD2. The CDR3 extends over 16 amino acids. Germline V gene data show CDR1 as SSHAT and CDR2 as FNYEAQ (reference sequence). The trim removed 4 bases at V and 5 bases at J, leaving 2 bases unmatched. CDR3 sequence reads: CASSSGLAGGHNEQFF. CDR3 DNA: TGTGCCAGCAGCTCGGGACTAGCGGGAGGGCACAATGAGCAGTTCTTC.